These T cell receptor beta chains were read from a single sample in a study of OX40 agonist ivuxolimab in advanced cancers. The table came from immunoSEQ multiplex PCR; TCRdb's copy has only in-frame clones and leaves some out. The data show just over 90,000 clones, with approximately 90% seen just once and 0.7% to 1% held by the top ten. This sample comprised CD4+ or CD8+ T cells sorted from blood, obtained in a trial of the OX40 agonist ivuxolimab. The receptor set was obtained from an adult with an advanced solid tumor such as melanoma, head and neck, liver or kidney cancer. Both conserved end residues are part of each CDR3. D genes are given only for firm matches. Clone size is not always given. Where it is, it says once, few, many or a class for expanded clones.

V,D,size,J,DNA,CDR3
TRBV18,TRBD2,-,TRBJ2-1,TGTGCCAGCTCACTTTTGGGACTAGCAGCCTACAATGAGCAGTTCTTC,CASSLLGLAAYNEQFF
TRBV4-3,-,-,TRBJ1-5,TGCGCCAGCAGCCAGGGGGTGGAACCCTATCAGCCCCAGCATTTT,CASSQGVEPYQPQHF
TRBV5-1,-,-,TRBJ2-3,TGCGCCAGCAGCTTGGATGGGTCCACAGATACGCAGTATTTT,CASSLDGSTDTQYF
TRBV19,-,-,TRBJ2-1,TGTGCCAGTAGTATATCGTTGGGGGCCTCCTACAATGAGCAGTTCTTC,CASSISLGASYNEQFF
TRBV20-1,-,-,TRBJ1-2,TGCAGTGCTAGCTCGGTCAATGGCTACACCTTC,CSASSVNGYTF
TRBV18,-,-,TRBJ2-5,TGTGCCAGCTCACCACAAGGGGGAGAGACCCAGTACTTC,CASSPQGGETQYF
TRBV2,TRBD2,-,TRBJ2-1,TGTGCCAGCGCGGGGGGGGCTAGCGTTTGGAATGAGCAGTTCTTC,CASAGGASVWNEQFF
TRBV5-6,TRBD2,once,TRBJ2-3,TGTGCCAGCAGCGAGGCGGGACTAGCGGGCACAGATACGCAGTATTTT,CASSEAGLAGTDTQYF
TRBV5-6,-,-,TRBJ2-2,TGTGCCAGCAGCTACCTGGCCGGGACATCCACCGGGGAGCTGTTTTTT,CASSYLAGTSTGELFF
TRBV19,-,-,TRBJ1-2,TGTGCCAGTAGTATAGAGGCGGACGAGGGCTATGGCTACACCTTC,CASSIEADEGYGYTF
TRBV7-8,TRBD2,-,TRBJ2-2,TGTGCCAGCAGCTTAGCCGGACTAGCGGGAGGAGTCGGGGAGCTGTTTTTT,CASSLAGLAGGVGELFF
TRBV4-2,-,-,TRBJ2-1,TGTGCCAGCAGCCAAGATCGCCTCCTTTCCTACAATGAGCAGTTCTTC,CASSQDRLLSYNEQFF
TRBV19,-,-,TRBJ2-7,TGTGCCAGTAGTATCTTTGCGGGATCTGTCGAGCAGTACTTC,CASSIFAGSVEQYF
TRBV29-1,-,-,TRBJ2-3,TGCAGCGTTGGAAGAGTGTCAGCATCCGATACGCAGTATTTT,CSVGRVSASDTQYF
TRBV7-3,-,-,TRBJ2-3,TGTGCCAGCAGCTTAATCGGGGGCGGGCAAACAGATACGCAGTATTTT,CASSLIGGGQTDTQYF
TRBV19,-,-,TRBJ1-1,TGTGCCAGTAGCGCTCCGTATGGGAACACTGAAGCTTTCTTT,CASSAPYGNTEAFF
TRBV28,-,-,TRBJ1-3,TGTGCCAGCAGGACCCCCGGAAACACCATATATTTT,CASRTPGNTIYF
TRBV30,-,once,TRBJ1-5,TGTGCCTGGAGTTGGGGTGAGAGGCCCCAGCATTTT,CAWSWGERPQHF
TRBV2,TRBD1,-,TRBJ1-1,TGTGCCAGCAGTTCTGGCCGACAGGGTGGGGCTGAAGCTTTCTTT,CASSSGRQGGAEAFF
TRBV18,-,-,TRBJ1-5,TGTGCCAGCTCACCAATAGGGGTTGGGAATCAGCCCCAGCATTTT,CASSPIGVGNQPQHF
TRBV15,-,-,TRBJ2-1,TGTGCCACCGGTGGGAAGGCCGCCCTTAATGAGCAGTTCTTC,CATGGKAALNEQFF
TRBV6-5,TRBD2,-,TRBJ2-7,TGTGCCAGCAGTTACGGGAGGGGATCCGTGATGGGCGAGCAGTACTTC,CASSYGRGSVMGEQYF
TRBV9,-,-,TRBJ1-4,TGTGCCAGCAGCCTAATCGGGACGGGTAATGAAAAACTGTTTTTT,CASSLIGTGNEKLFF
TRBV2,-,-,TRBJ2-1,TGTGCCAGCAGTGAGTTAGCGGCCGGGTGGGAGCAGTTCTTC,CASSELAAGWEQFF
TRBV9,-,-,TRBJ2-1,TGTGCCAGCAGCCCTCTGGAGGGTAGCAATGAGCAGTTCTTC,CASSPLEGSNEQFF
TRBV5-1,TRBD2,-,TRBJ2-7,TGCGCCAGCAGCTTGGGACTAGCGGCGGCAGGGCAGTACTTC,CASSLGLAAAGQYF
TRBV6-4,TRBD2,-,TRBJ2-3,TGTGCCAGCAGCGGACTAGCGGGCACAGATACGCAGTATTTT,CASSGLAGTDTQYF
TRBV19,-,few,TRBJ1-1,TGTGCCAGTACCCTATCCGACAGGCGGAACACTGAAGCTTTCTTT,CASTLSDRRNTEAFF
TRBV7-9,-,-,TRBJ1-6,TGTGCCAGCAGCCTAGCTCCGGGGTATAATTCACCCCTCCACTTT,CASSLAPGYNSPLHF
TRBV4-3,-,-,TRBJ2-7,TGCGCCAGCAGCCAAGATCCAGGGAGCTCCTACGAGCAGTACTTC,CASSQDPGSSYEQYF
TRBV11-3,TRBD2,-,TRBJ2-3,TGTGCCAGCAGCCCCCAAAGCGGGAGGGAGGATACGCAGTATTTT,CASSPQSGREDTQYF
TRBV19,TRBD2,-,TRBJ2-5,TGTGCCAGTAGTAGCCCCTCGCGGGGGGAAGAGACCCAGTACTTC,CASSSPSRGEETQYF
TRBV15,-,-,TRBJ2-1,TGTGCCACCAGCAGAGACGTAGCGGATGAGCAGTTCTTC,CATSRDVADEQFF
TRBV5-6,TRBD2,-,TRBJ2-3,TGTGCCAGCAGCCTGGGACTAGCGGGGTCCACAGATACGCAGTATTTT,CASSLGLAGSTDTQYF
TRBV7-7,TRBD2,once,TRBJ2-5,TGTGCCATCGGGGGGGTACAAGAGACCCAGTACTTC,CAIGGVQETQYF
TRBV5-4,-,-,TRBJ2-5,TGTGCCAGCAGGGCTTGGCAAGAGACCCAGTACTTC,CASRAWQETQYF
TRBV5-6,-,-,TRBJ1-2,TGTGCCAGCAGCTTGTACCTGTCCGCGGCTAACTATGGCTACACCTTC,CASSLYLSAANYGYTF
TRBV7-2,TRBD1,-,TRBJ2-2,TGTGCCAGCAGCTATGACAGGGTTGGAACCGGGGAGCTGTTTTTT,CASSYDRVGTGELFF
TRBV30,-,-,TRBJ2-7,TGTGCCTGGAGTGTACAGAGCTCCTACGAGCAGTACTTC,CAWSVQSSYEQYF
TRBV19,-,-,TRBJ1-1,TGTGCCAGTAGTATATACCCTGGGCCCGCTTTCTTT,CASSIYPGPAFF
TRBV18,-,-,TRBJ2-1,TGTGCCAGCTCACCACCGGAGGGTCTTGGGAATGAGCAGTTCTTC,CASSPPEGLGNEQFF
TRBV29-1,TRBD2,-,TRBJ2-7,TGCAGCGTTGCTAGCGGGGCCTCCTACGAGCAGTACTTC,CSVASGASYEQYF
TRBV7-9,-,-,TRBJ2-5,TGTGCCAGCAGCTTAAAGGCATCGCGGGAGACCCAGTACTTC,CASSLKASRETQYF
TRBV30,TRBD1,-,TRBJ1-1,TGTGCCTGGAGTGTAAGACAGGGGACTGAAGCTTTCTTT,CAWSVRQGTEAFF
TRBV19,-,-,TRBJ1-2,TGTGCCAGTAGTATTCAAGGCGGCTTCTATGGCTACACCTTC,CASSIQGGFYGYTF
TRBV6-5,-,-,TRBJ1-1,TGTGCCAGCAGCAGCGACGGGCGGGAAGCTTTCTTT,CASSSDGREAFF
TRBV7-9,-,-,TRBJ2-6,TGTGCCAGCAGCCAGCCAAGCGGGGACATCTCTGGGGCCAACGTCCTGACTTTC,CASSQPSGDISGANVLTF
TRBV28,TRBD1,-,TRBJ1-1,TGTGCCAGCAGTTCCCCGACAGGGCTGAACACTGAAGCTTTCTTT,CASSSPTGLNTEAFF
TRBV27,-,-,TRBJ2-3,TGTGCCAGCAGTTTGAGGGCAGATACGCAGTATTTT,CASSLRADTQYF
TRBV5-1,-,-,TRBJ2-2,TGCGCCAGCAGCTTGGTTGGCGGGTTGACCACCGGGGAGCTGTTTTTT,CASSLVGGLTTGELFF
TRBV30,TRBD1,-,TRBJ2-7,TGTGCCTGGACCCCAGGGACAGGGGTCAGAGAGCAGTACTTC,CAWTPGTGVREQYF
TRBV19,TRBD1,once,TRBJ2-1,TGTGCCAGTAGCCCGGGACAGGGAAATGAGCAGTTCTTC,CASSPGQGNEQFF
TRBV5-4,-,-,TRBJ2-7,TGTGCCAGCAGCTCCGGACAGCTTAACTCCTACGAGCAGTACTTC,CASSSGQLNSYEQYF
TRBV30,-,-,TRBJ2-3,TGTGCCTGGAGCCCCCGGCGGAACACAGATACGCAGTATTTT,CAWSPRRNTDTQYF
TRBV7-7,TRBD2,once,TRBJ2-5,TGTGCTAGCAGCCCCTGGGAGGGCGCCCAAGAGACCCAGTACTTC,CASSPWEGAQETQYF
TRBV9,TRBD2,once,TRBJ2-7,TGTGCCAGCAGCGGGGGACTAGCTCCCTACGAGCAGTACTTC,CASSGGLAPYEQYF
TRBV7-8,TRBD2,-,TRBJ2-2,TGTGCCAGCAGCGACCCTGGGACTAGTGACACCGGGGAGCTGTTTTTT,CASSDPGTSDTGELFF